This TCR beta chain was obtained from a study of T-cell memory formation after mild COVID-19 (dated by TCRdb to the early 2020s). The study in broad terms: Most TCR sequence clusters were specific to one of the two donors. T-cell clones expanding and contracting after mild COVID-19 in a couple of donors were tracked by longitudinal TCRalpha and TCRbeta repertoire sequencing. The cohort was made up of two young adult volunteers, one female and one male, who were previously healthy.

Here is what the overall study found, with its caveats: Contracting CD4+ clones were found mainly in CM and EM memory subsets, while CD8+ clones were enriched in EMRA. Balanced CD4/CD8 phenotypes were observed for clones contracting from day 15 to 85, whereas a bias towards CD4+ was observed for a second wave of clones expanding from day 15 to 37. Whether the second-wave clones peaking on day 37 were SARS-CoV-2 specific was not confirmed. The study covered only a couple of mild cases, and larger cohorts including severe cases with pre-infection samples were considered necessary. The detection of some responding clones in pre-infection memory suggests that pre-existing cross-reactive memory T cells joined the SARS-CoV-2 response.

Ficoll-Paque density gradient centrifugation was the method used to isolate PBMCs. CDR1 LGHDT and CDR2 YNNKEL are derived from the germline V gene (reference sequence). V drops 2 bases and J drops 4 bases, leaving 5 bases in between. The CDR3 has 13 amino acids, counting the end cysteine and phenylalanine. Only the CDR3 region is kept as DNA, spanning 39 bases read in frame from base 1. Sequencing took place on an Illumina NovaSeq 6000. TCRalpha and TCRbeta cDNA libraries were built by 5'RACE with constant-segment primers, adding sample barcodes and unique molecular identifiers. RNA was extracted from every sample with Trizol reagent. Libraries were amplified in two PCR steps, with a second sample barcode and Illumina TruSeq adapters added in the second step. Libraries were sequenced on an Illumina NovaSeq with 2 x 150 bp paired-end reads. In the source study's methods: Demultiplexing of reads and collapsing into UMI-guided consensus sequences were performed with migec v1.2.7. Using mixcr v2.1.11, UMI consensuses were aligned to TRA and TRB V and J templates and then assembled into clonotypes. A clonotype was counted as expanded or contracted only when both edgeR and NoisET called the clonotype significant, with the noise models trained on biological replicates. edgeR calls used a false discovery rate-adjusted p below 0.01 and a log2 fold-change threshold of 1. PCA with hierarchical clustering of max-normalized trajectories of the 1000 most abundant clonotypes was used as exploratory dynamics analysis. Separately sequenced CD4+ and CD8+ repertoires were used to assign the CD4 or CD8 phenotype of responding clones. The raw public reads went through TCRdb reprocessing: fastp at Q25, MiXCR clone calling, in-frame beta chains kept. Each CDR3 protein gets just one entry, which takes the most common genes and DNA from the rows behind it. TCRdb assigned the V and J calls; the authors' analysis was not used. The sample includes 150,000 to 200,000 distinct CDR3 sequences, with 10% to 15% observed a single time. Jointly, the top ten make up 3% to 4% of the sample.

This clonotype was seen a handful of times. Its recognized antigen is unknown. Per-base qualities were not stored, and no clone one base away is much larger. The sequence is built from TRBV3-1 and TRBJ2-2; the D gene lacks a confident call. The sequencing input was PBMCs or a T cell subset sorted from them (not recorded which). The TCR was taken from a man aged 18 to 35 who had mild COVID-19 (a few samples of this study predate the infection). The sample titles of this study are shuffled in the database, so cell type and time point are left out; the donor was told from shared clones. The base sequence is TGTGCCAGCAGCCAAAAGGGCACCGGGGAGCTGTTTTTT. Translated, it reads CASSQKGTGELFF.